This T cell receptor (beta chain) is drawn from a study of CD8 T cells in ankylosing spondylitis. Overall study findings and caveats: Characteristic, it appeared, of ankylosing spondylitis blood was a TCR beta motif of several highly homologous variants. Relatively rare in peripheral blood, disease-linked clones were also CD8+.

Making the TCR beta libraries involved quantitative 5'-RACE with molecular barcodes. TCRdb re-analysed the 5' RACE reads in MiXCR, keeping a single row per CDR3 protein. The table records roughly 300,000 distinct CDR3 sequences, around 8% of them present only once. The CDR3 loop spans 14 amino acids. Trimming removed 5 bases at V and 2 bases at J, with 10 bases between. CDR1 and CDR2 (germline): KGHDR, SFDVKD. On this clonotype itself: The antigen remains unidentified.

The receptor was derived from a male donor with ankylosing spondylitis. The sequenced material came from blood, either unsorted or a sorted T cell fraction (not recorded which). This chain links TRBV24-1 with TRBJ2-3; D remains ambiguous. The CDR3 here is CATSGKILTDTQYF. In DNA form, the CDR3 reads TGTGCCACCAGTGGAAAGATCCTCACAGATACGCAGTATTTT.